These 4 T cell receptor beta chains share one sample of origin, sequenced in a study of T cells in Graves' hyperthyroidism and ophthalmopathy. Amplification yielded TCR beta CDR3 regions, with RNA transcripts as the source. Using the HTBI primer set, a first-round RT-PCR was run on the TCR CDR3. TCRdb analysed the multiplex PCR reads with MiXCR anew, one entry per CDR3 protein. This table holds nearly 600,000 distinct CDR3 sequences, around 14% found once. Sequenced: blood. These receptors all come from a woman aged 25 to 39 with Graves' hyperthyroidism that later progressed to Graves' ophthalmopathy.

The chain combines TRBV12-3 or TRBV12-4 with TRBJ1-1; D is ambiguous. The V end was cut by 6 bases, the J end by 1 base, with 21 bases between. The CDR3 extends over 17 amino acids. CDR3 loop: CASRPDGFSSWNTEAFF. The CDR3 DNA reads as TGTGCCAGCAGACCCGACGGTTTCTCTTCATGGAACACTGAAGCTTTCTTT.

At least ten counts were recorded for this clonotype. This chain links TRBV12-3 or TRBV12-4 with TRBJ1-1; D gene ambiguous. CDR3 length equals 13 residues. Trimming took off 5 bases at V and 0 bases at J, with 7 bases between the two ends. The CDR3 sequence: CASSTRLNTEAFF. The CDR3, as DNA: TGTGCCAGCAGTACGCGGCTGAACACTGAAGCTTTCTTT.

This clonotype was detected a few times. The genes are TRBV30 and TRBJ2-7; a weak D match, TRBD1 (5 bases). The ends were cut back, 0 bases at V and 3 bases at J, with 15 bases in the middle. The CDR3 has 15 residues. Germline V gene sequence: CDR1 GTSNPN, CDR2 SVGIG (reference sequence). CDR3 sequence: CAWSVPDSFFYEQYF. In DNA form, the CDR3 reads TGTGCCTGGAGTGTCCCTGACAGTTTCTTCTACGAGCAGTACTTC.

At least ten counts were recorded for this clonotype. The V gene is TRBV20-1, the J gene TRBJ1-1; no reliable D call. The CDR3 has 13 amino acids. V dropped 3 bases and J dropped 2 bases, with 10 bases sitting between them. Germline V gives CDR1 DFQATT, CDR2 SNEGSKA (reference sequence). The DNA for the CDR3 is TGCAGTGCTAGTTTGTCAGCAAACACTGAAGCTTTCTTT. Translating gives CSASLSANTEAFF.